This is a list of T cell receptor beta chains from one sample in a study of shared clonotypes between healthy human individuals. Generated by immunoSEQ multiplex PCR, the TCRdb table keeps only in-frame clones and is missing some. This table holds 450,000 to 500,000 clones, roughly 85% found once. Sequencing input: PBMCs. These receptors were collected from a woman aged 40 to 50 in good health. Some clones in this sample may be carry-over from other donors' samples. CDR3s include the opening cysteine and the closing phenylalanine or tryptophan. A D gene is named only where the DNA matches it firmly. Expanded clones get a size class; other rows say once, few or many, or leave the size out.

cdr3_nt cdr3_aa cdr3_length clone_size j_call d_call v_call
TGTGCCAGCAGCTTAGATAGCGGGAGGGCCTCCGGGGAGCTGTTTTTT CASSLDSGRASGELFF 16 NA TRBJ2-2 TRBD2 TRBV7-2
TGTGCCAGCAGCCCGGATAGCGGGAGTCACGAGCAGTACTTC CASSPDSGSHEQYF 14 NA TRBJ2-7 TRBD2 TRBV5-4
TGTGCCAGCACCCACCCGGGACAGGGATCGAGATCCTACGAGCAGTACTTC CASTHPGQGSRSYEQYF 17 NA TRBJ2-7 TRBD1 TRBV28
TGTGCCAGCAGTTTGGGACTAGCGTTAGATACGCAGTATTTT CASSLGLALDTQYF 14 NA TRBJ2-3 TRBD2 TRBV27
TGCGCCAGCAGCTTGGAATGGGGTTACCCCTACGAGCAGTACTTC CASSLEWGYPYEQYF 15 NA TRBJ2-7 NA TRBV5-1
TGCAGCGTTGAGGCCACAGGGACTAGCGGGATAGCTGGGGCCAACGTCCTGACTTTC CSVEATGTSGIAGANVLTF 19 once TRBJ2-6 TRBD2 TRBV29-1
TGCGCCAGCAGCTTCCAGGGCACAGATACGCAGTATTTT CASSFQGTDTQYF 13 NA TRBJ2-3 NA TRBV5-1
TGTGCCAGCAGCTTAGAAGGGACGGGAAACTATGGCTACACCTTC CASSLEGTGNYGYTF 15 NA TRBJ1-2 NA TRBV7-2
TGCGCCAGCAGCGTACAGACTAGCGGGACCAATGAGCAGTTCTTC CASSVQTSGTNEQFF 15 NA TRBJ2-1 TRBD2 TRBV5-1
TGTGCCAGCGGCAGCTCCTACGAGCAGTACTTC CASGSSYEQYF 11 few TRBJ2-7 NA TRBV28
TGCGCCAGCAGCGCAGCCGGGACTAGCGGGGCCCAGTACTTC CASSAAGTSGAQYF 14 NA TRBJ2-5 TRBD2 TRBV5-1
TGTGCCAGCAGTGGTAGCGGGAGGTTTAATGAGCAGTTCTTC CASSGSGRFNEQFF 14 few TRBJ2-1 TRBD2 TRBV6-1
TGTGCCAGCAACCGAGACACCTATGGCTACACCTTC CASNRDTYGYTF 12 NA TRBJ1-2 NA TRBV6-6
TGCGCCAGCAGCCATCTACTAGCGGGAGGGAATTCTTACGAGCAGTACTTC CASSHLLAGGNSYEQYF 17 NA TRBJ2-7 TRBD2 TRBV4-3